These 7 T cell receptor beta chains share one sample of origin, sequenced in a study of naive and memory T cell subsets. Both TRBC1 and TRBC2 were covered by a beta constant-region primer of two equimolar oligonucleotides. The ligated cDNA underwent four PCR rounds using SP2 and nested alpha and beta constant-region primers. TCRdb recomputed calls from the UMI-ligation and nested PCR reads with MiXCR, one row per CDR3 protein. The sample contains 15,000 to 20,000 distinct CDR3 sequences, around 10% of which appear only once. Sequences were obtained from central memory CD8+ T cells from blood. The receptors here all came from a human donor in good health.

This clonotype appeared many times. The chain couples TRBV6-2 or TRBV6-3 to TRBJ1-1; 7 bases match TRBD1. Germline V gives CDR1 MNHEY, CDR2 SVGEGT. The CDR3 has 13 amino acids. J lost 5 bases, V lost 6 bases, and 6 bases had no gene match. The CDR3 spells CASRYRGGTEAFF. CDR3 DNA: TGTGCCAGCAGGTACAGGGGTGGGACTGAAGCTTTCTTT.

This clonotype was counted many times. The chain uses TRBV28 and TRBJ1-5, with D possibly TRBD1 on 6 matching bases. Looked up from germline, CDR1 is MDHEN and CDR2 is SYDVKM. Trimming stripped 2 bases from V and 3 bases from J, with 14 bases between. The CDR3 is 16 residues long. The CDR3 protein is CASSLPGVGANQPQHF. CDR3 bases: TGTGCCAGCAGTTTACCAGGGGTAGGGGCCAATCAGCCCCAGCATTTT.

The genes are TRBV20-1 and TRBJ2-3, with D uncertain. This CDR3 is 15 amino acids long. Trimming shortened V by 0 bases and J by 4 bases, and 14 bases separated the two germline ends. The germline CDR1 and CDR2 sequences are DFQATT and SNEGSKA (reference sequence). Written as DNA, the CDR3 is TGCAGTGCTAGAGATGGTAGGGCGGAATCAGATACGCAGTATTTT. It yields the protein CSARDGRAESDTQYF.

In its sample, this clonotype was seen a few times. The rearrangement links TRBV29-1 to TRBJ2-7, with unresolved D. CDR3 size: 13 residues. V was trimmed by 3 bases and J by 5 bases, leaving 14 bases between them. Germline CDR1 and CDR2: SQVTM and ANQGSEA. The CDR3 spells CSVEVGRRDEQYF. The CDR3 coding sequence is TGCAGCGTTGAGGTCGGCAGGCGTGACGAGCAGTACTTC.

This clonotype has ten or more counts. The gene calls are TRBV4-3 and TRBJ2-2; the D gene is possibly TRBD2 (5 bases). V shed 2 bases and J shed 5 bases, with 9 bases lying between them. The CDR3 totals 14 residues. The germline CDR1 and CDR2 sequences are LGHNA and YSLEER. The CDR3 nucleotides read TGCGCCAGCAGCCAAATGGGGAGTACCGGGGAGCTGTTTTTT. Encoded protein: CASSQMGSTGELFF.

The chain employs TRBV7-2 and TRBJ2-1; 7 bases line up with TRBD2. Germline values: CDR1 SGHTA, CDR2 FQGNSA. The J segment lost 5 bases and the V segment lost 5 bases, leaving 6 bases of the junction unmatched. This CDR3 is built from 14 residues. CDR3: CASSPGGENNEQFF. CDR3 sequence (DNA): TGTGCCAGCAGCCCTGGGGGGGAGAACAATGAGCAGTTCTTC.

This clonotype was counted at least ten times. The chain couples TRBV4-3 to TRBJ2-1; D not resolved. CDR1 is LGHNA, CDR2 YSLEER, per germline. V was clipped by 4 bases and J by 6 bases, with 10 bases between them. The CDR3 has 13 residues. In DNA form, the CDR3 reads TGCGCCAGCAGCCTCGACGCCTTCAATGAGCAGTTCTTC. Amino acids: CASSLDAFNEQFF.